This is a list of T cell receptor beta chains from one sample in a study of blood T cell repertoires in COVID-19. The method was immunoSEQ multiplex PCR; TCRdb's version includes in-frame clones alone and lacks a portion of them. This sample has 230,000 or so clones, with 80% to 90% found just once. Sequenced input: peripheral blood. These receptors were collected from a man in his forties who had recovered from COVID-19. Each CDR3 is given with its conserved first and last residue. The D gene is left open where the match is weak. The size of a clone is reported for some rows only, either as once, few or many, or as a class for expanded clones.

CDR3 protein | CDR3 DNA | V gene | D gene | clone size | J gene | CDR3 length
CASSSGTGRTEAFF | TGTGCCAGCAGCTCCGGGACAGGGAGAACTGAAGCTTTCTTT | TRBV5-5 | TRBD1 | many | TRBJ1-1 | 14
CSAAGWGEEQFF | TGCAGCGCTGCCGGATGGGGCGAGGAGCAGTTCTTC | TRBV29-1 | . | . | TRBJ2-1 | 12
CASSVGSGSSYNEQFF | TGTGCCAGCAGCGTAGGGAGCGGGAGCTCCTACAATGAGCAGTTCTTC | TRBV9 | TRBD2 | . | TRBJ2-1 | 16
CASSFQTGNTGELFF | TGTGCCAGCAGCTTTCAAACAGGGAACACCGGGGAGCTGTTTTTT | TRBV11-3 | . | few | TRBJ2-2 | 15
CASSQETRFRQFF | TGCGCCAGCAGCCAAGAGACTCGCTTCCGACAGTTCTTC | TRBV4-3 | . | . | TRBJ2-1 | 13
CASSQRGRGETQYF | TGTGCCAGCAGCCAGCGGGGGCGCGGAGAGACCCAGTACTTC | TRBV3-1/TRBV3-2 | . | . | TRBJ2-5 | 14
CASSRDSHQPQHF | TGTGCCAGCAGTCGGGACAGCCATCAGCCCCAGCATTTT | TRBV6-5 | TRBD1 | . | TRBJ1-5 | 13
CASRKAAGADTGELFF | TGTGCCAGTAGAAAGGCAGCGGGAGCGGACACCGGGGAGCTGTTTTTT | TRBV19 | TRBD2 | . | TRBJ2-2 | 16
CASSYAGTARFYVF | TGTGCCAGCAGTTATGCCGGGACAGCGCGGTTCTACGTCTTC | TRBV6-2/TRBV6-3 | TRBD1 | . | TRBJ2-7 | 14
CASRQGQSADTQYF | TGTGCCAGTAGGCAGGGACAGTCCGCAGATACGCAGTATTTT | TRBV19 | TRBD1 | . | TRBJ2-3 | 14
CAWSVSGQSTDTQYF | TGTGCCTGGAGTGTATCTGGACAGAGCACAGATACGCAGTATTTT | TRBV30 | . | . | TRBJ2-3 | 15
CASSVGTRGEGDTQYF | TGTGCCAGCAGCGTCGGGACTCGCGGGGAGGGAGATACGCAGTATTTT | TRBV9 | TRBD2 | . | TRBJ2-3 | 16
CASSYQGATGANVLTF | TGTGCCAGCAGTTACCAGGGGGCAACTGGGGCCAACGTCCTGACTTTC | TRBV6-2/TRBV6-3 | TRBD1 | . | TRBJ2-6 | 16
CASSLGAGGQPDTQYF | TGCGCCAGCAGCTTGGGTGCGGGGGGGCAGCCAGATACGCAGTATTTT | TRBV5-1 | TRBD2 | . | TRBJ2-3 | 16
CASSVVGLPSPGELFF | TGTGCCAGCAGCGTAGTTGGACTCCCGAGCCCCGGGGAGCTGTTTTTT | TRBV9 | . | . | TRBJ2-2 | 16
CASSPARGTDTQYF | TGTGCCAGTAGTCCCGCTCGGGGCACAGATACGCAGTATTTT | TRBV19 | . | . | TRBJ2-3 | 14
CSVEGTREERNF | TGCAGCGTCGAAGGTACCAGGGAGGAACGGAACTTC | TRBV29-1 | . | . | TRBJ2-7 | 12
CASRDRGNMNTEAFF | TGTGCCAGCAGGGACAGGGGAAACATGAACACTGAAGCTTTCTTT | TRBV5-6 | TRBD1 | . | TRBJ1-1 | 15
CASSLREGTEAFF | TGTGCCAGCAGTTTAAGGGAGGGCACTGAAGCTTTCTTT | TRBV27 | . | . | TRBJ1-1 | 13
CASSYSNGRDSYNEQFF | TGCGCCAGCAGCTATAGTAACGGGAGGGATTCCTACAATGAGCAGTTCTTC | TRBV5-1 | TRBD2 | . | TRBJ2-1 | 17
CASSRGTYNEQFF | TGTGCCAGCAGCCGGGGCACCTACAATGAGCAGTTCTTC | TRBV3-1/TRBV3-2 | . | . | TRBJ2-1 | 13
CASSSQEQGTGGRSWQYF | TGTGCCAGCAGCTCCCAAGAACAGGGGACAGGGGGCAGATCCTGGCAGTACTTC | TRBV5-6 | TRBD1 | . | TRBJ2-7 | 18
CSGKEEEKLFF | TGCAGTGGAAAAGAGGAAGAAAAACTGTTTTTT | TRBV20-1 | . | . | TRBJ1-4 | 11
CASSQDLGGNEQFF | TGCGCCAGCAGCCAAGATCTTGGGGGGAATGAGCAGTTCTTC | TRBV4-1 | . | many | TRBJ2-1 | 14